In its sample, the clone carrying this T cell receptor beta chain was seen a few times. This sample was taken from a study of blood T cell repertoires in COVID-19. Study-wide context: The samples span acute and convalescent COVID-19 from the United States, Italy and Spain.

Authors' data handling: For nucleated cells, counts were estimated from reference gene primer amplification. Some clones are missing from TCRdb's copy, which holds only in-frame ones; the method was immunoSEQ multiplex PCR. That table gives V, J and clone size, and the DNA gave D and trimming. Here the sample spans roughly 260,000 clones, around 85% being singletons. Trimming stripped 6 bases from V and 4 bases from J, with 9 bases between. The V gene's germline CDR1 is MNHEY and CDR2 SVGAGI. The CDR3 has 12 residues. The chain combines TRBV6-5 with TRBJ1-2; possibly TRBD1 for D (5 bases). Input material: peripheral blood. This sequence originates from a woman aged 40-49 years with active or convalescent COVID-19. CDR3 in amino acids: CASRRDSYGYTF. CDR3 in DNA: TGTGCCAGCAGACGCGACAGCTATGGCTACACCTTC.